Below are 21 T cell receptor beta chains sequenced from a single sample in a study of shared clonotypes between healthy human individuals. Using immunoSEQ multiplex PCR, the repertoire was profiled, and TCRdb retains in-frame clones only, with some absent. The table records roughly 500,000 clones, 70% to 85% of them present only once. Sequenced: PBMCs. These receptors all stem from a woman aged 40 to 50 in good health. Some clones in this sample may be carry-over from other donors' samples.

The chain uses TRBV6-6 and TRBJ2-7, with D unresolved. The CDR3 is 13 residues long. The ends were cut back, 0 bases at V and 7 bases at J, with 10 bases in the middle. Germline V gene lookup returns CDR1 MNHNY and CDR2 SVGAGI (reference sequence). The DNA for the CDR3 is TGTGCCAGCAGTTACTCGTGGGGAAGGGAGCAGTACTTC. Encoded protein: CASSYSWGREQYF.

CDR3 sequence reads: CASSDDGAGGPDTQYF. The CDR3, as DNA: TGTGCCAGCAGTGATGACGGAGCGGGAGGGCCAGATACGCAGTATTTT. The chain is built from TRBV6-4 and TRBJ2-3; 10 positions agree with TRBD2. This CDR3 spans 16 amino acids. CDR1 and CDR2 (germline): MRHNA, SNTAGT. The V segment lost 3 bases and the J segment 4 bases; nucleotides outside the gene matches: 7.

V is TRBV29-1 and J is TRBJ1-3; tentatively, D is TRBD1 (5 bases). V was trimmed by 8 bases and J by 2 bases, leaving 13 bases between them. Germline assignment: CDR1 SQVTM and CDR2 ANQGSEA. The CDR3 loop spans 13 amino acids. The CDR3 spells CSLSGPPGNTIYF. The CDR3 coding sequence is TGCAGCCTATCGGGGCCTCCTGGAAACACCATATATTTT.

This clone was seen many times. The chain's CDR3 is CATSRGLYTSAFAEQYF. CDR3 bases: TGTGCCACCAGCAGAGGGCTCTACACCTCGGCATTTGCCGAGCAGTACTTC. This chain links TRBV15 with TRBJ2-7, with D hard to call. V was clipped by 1 base and J by 6 bases, with 22 bases between them. The CDR3 runs 17 residues. Germline loops: CDR1 LNHNV, CDR2 YYDKDF (reference sequence).

The sample holds a few counts of this clone. The genes are TRBV7-9 and TRBJ2-1, with 14 bases identical to TRBD2. The CDR3 consists of 19 residues. With V trimmed by 0 bases and J by 6 bases, 10 bases remained unmatched. Germline CDR1 SEHNR, CDR2 FQNEAQ (reference sequence). CDR3 in DNA: TGTGCCAGCAGCTTAGCGGGGACTAGCGGGAGAAAGGTAGGCAATGAGCAGTTCTTC. Protein sequence: CASSLAGTSGRKVGNEQFF.

The CDR3 region has the DNA TGTGCCAGCAGTGAAGTTGGACTAGCGGGAGGAGAGACCCAGTACTTC. Encoded protein: CASSEVGLAGGETQYF. The chain uses TRBV6-1 and TRBJ2-5; 14 nucleotides align to TRBD2. The V gene end was trimmed by 1 base and the J gene end by 4 bases; junction bases not matched to a gene: 2. The CDR3 has 16 residues. Germline values: CDR1 MNHNS, CDR2 SASEGT.

This chain connects TRBV7-3 to TRBJ2-7, with 7 bases matching TRBD2. V gave up 4 bases and J gave up 1 base; unmatched junction bases: 4. Germline V CDR1 and CDR2: SGHTA, FQGTGA. CDR3 length equals 14 residues. CDR3 DNA: TGTGCCAGCAGCTCCCGAGCGGGATCCTACGAGCAGTACTTC. Encoded protein: CASSSRAGSYEQYF.

V is TRBV6-1 and J is TRBJ2-1; TRBD2 matches 8 bases. CDR3 length equals 15 residues. Germline CDR1 is MNHNS and CDR2 is SASEGT. V dropped 6 bases and J dropped 0; count of bases not matched to a gene: 4. CDR3 coding DNA: TGTGCCAGCAGGGGGACTAGAAGCTCCTACAATGAGCAGTTCTTC. It translates to CASRGTRSSYNEQFF.

This chain joins TRBV7-9 and TRBJ2-5, with D perhaps matching TRBD1 (6 bases). Near its end, the DNA agrees better with TRBJ2-7, so the J call may be wrong. The germline V gene has CDR1 SEHNR and CDR2 FQNEAQ (reference sequence). The CDR3 is 13 residues long. The CDR3, as DNA: TGTGCCAGCAGAAAAACAGGGTCCTACGAGCAGTACTTC. It yields the protein CASRKTGSYEQYF.

The rearrangement links TRBV5-4 to TRBJ2-3; weak D call: TRBD1 (6 bases). V was clipped by 2 bases and J by 6 bases, with 16 bases between them. Germline values: CDR1 SGHNT, CDR2 YYREEE (reference sequence). This CDR3 is 15 amino acids long. The CDR3 sequence is CASSFRAGEGDTQYF. The CDR3 nucleotides are TGTGCCAGCAGCTTTCGGGCAGGGGAAGGGGATACGCAGTATTTT.

The V and J genes are TRBV5-6 and TRBJ2-7; D is perhaps TRBD1 (5 bases). CDR1 is SGHDT and CDR2 is YYEEEE in the germline V gene. The CDR3 has 14 amino acids. Deletions cut 2 bases from V and 2 bases from J, with 11 bases between. CDR3 protein: CASSFGTTAYEQYF. The CDR3 DNA reads TGTGCCAGCAGCTTCGGTACGACAGCCTACGAGCAGTACTTC.

This chain joins TRBV7-8 and TRBJ2-7; 12 bases agree with TRBD2. Germline V gene lookup returns CDR1 SGHVS and CDR2 FQNEAQ. The V gene end was trimmed by 5 bases and the J gene end by 7 bases; junction bases not matched to a gene: 6. The CDR3 spans 14 residues. Here the CDR3 DNA reads TGTGCCAGCAGCCCGGGACTAGCGGGTGGTGAGCAGTACTTC. Protein: CASSPGLAGGEQYF.

CDR3 sequence reads: CASSRGYRELFF. As DNA, the CDR3 is TGTGCCAGCAGTCGGGGCTACCGGGAGCTGTTTTTT. The chain couples TRBV6-5 to TRBJ2-2; D assignment may be TRBD1 or TRBD2 (5 bases each). This CDR3 comprises 12 residues. From germline, CDR1 is MNHEY and CDR2 SVGAGI. Trimming pared 5 bases from V and 9 bases from J, leaving 10 bases between.

With regard to this clone: This may stem from a read error, because a much larger clone lies one nucleotide away. This rearrangement joins TRBV5-1 to TRBJ1-2; 8 bases are a match to TRBD1. Germline CDR1 is SGHRS and CDR2 is YFSETQ. The V gene end was trimmed by 2 bases and the J gene end by 3 bases; junction bases not matched to a gene: 0. The CDR3 has 13 residues. CDR3 nucleotides: TGCGCCAGCAGCTTACAGGGGGACTATGGCTACACCTTC. Amino acid sequence: CASSLQGDYGYTF.

V is TRBV4-1 and J is TRBJ2-2; D ambiguous. The CDR3 consists of 16 residues. The germline V gene has CDR1 MGHRA and CDR2 YSYEKL. V was clipped by 2 bases and J by 8 bases, with 18 bases between them. The CDR3 DNA sequence: TGCGCCAGCAGCCAAAGGTTTTTTGACGGGTCGGGGGAGCTGTTTTTT. Its protein product is CASSQRFFDGSGELFF.

This clone appeared once. The sample holds other DNA sequences that translate to the same CDR3. The genes are TRBV7-8 and TRBJ1-1; D gene ambiguous. V was shortened by 2 bases and J by 5 bases, with 9 bases between the two germline ends. Germline lookup yields CDR1 SGHVS and CDR2 FQNEAQ. The CDR3 spans 13 residues. CDR3 bases: TGTGCCAGCAGCTTATCGGACGGGACTGAAGCTTTCTTT. Translating it yields CASSLSDGTEAFF.

This clone was recorded a few times. The chain employs TRBV18 and TRBJ2-3, with no clear D. Trimming stripped 4 bases from V and 4 bases from J, with 6 bases between. Germline V gene lookup returns CDR1 KGHSH and CDR2 LQKENI. The CDR3 covers 12 residues. The CDR3 DNA reads as TGTGCCAGCTCACAGGGTTCAGATACGCAGTATTTT. Translated: CASSQGSDTQYF.

This clone was seen a handful of times. The V call is TRBV5-1, the J call TRBJ2-5; D is undetermined. Trimming stripped 3 bases from V and 0 bases from J, with 6 bases between. The CDR3 spans 13 residues. Germline V lookup: CDR1 SGHRS, CDR2 YFSETQ. This CDR3 reads CASSYSYQETQYF. The CDR3 DNA reads as TGCGCCAGCAGCTATTCGTACCAAGAGACCCAGTACTTC.

The J gene is TRBJ1-1, the V gene TRBV11-2; D is unclear. There are 13 residues in the CDR3. With 5 bases removed from V and 3 bases from J, the gap between germline ends came to 10 bases. Germline V CDR1 and CDR2: SGHAT, FQNNGV. The CDR3 region is CASSTTVDTEAFF. CDR3 sequence (DNA): TGTGCCAGCAGCACCACAGTTGACACTGAAGCTTTCTTT.

This chain links TRBV7-2 with TRBJ2-1; D may be TRBD1 (5 bases). This CDR3 has 17 residues. The V end lost 2 bases, the J end lost 2 bases, and 16 bases lay between the germline ends. CDR1 SGHTA and CDR2 FQGNSA come from the germline V gene. The CDR3 region has the DNA TGTGCCAGCAGCTTAAACGTCGGGTTGGGGCCCTACAATGAGCAGTTCTTC. It specifies CASSLNVGLGPYNEQFF.

The V gene is TRBV7-2, the J gene TRBJ2-3; TRBD2 agrees at 13 bases. CDR1 is SGHTA and CDR2 is FQGNSA in the germline V gene. CDR3 length equals 15 residues. The J segment lost 6 bases and the V segment lost 5 bases, leaving 5 bases of the junction unmatched. CDR3: CASSPGTSGMDTQYF. The CDR3 region has the DNA TGTGCCAGCAGCCCCGGGACTAGCGGGATGGATACGCAGTATTTT.